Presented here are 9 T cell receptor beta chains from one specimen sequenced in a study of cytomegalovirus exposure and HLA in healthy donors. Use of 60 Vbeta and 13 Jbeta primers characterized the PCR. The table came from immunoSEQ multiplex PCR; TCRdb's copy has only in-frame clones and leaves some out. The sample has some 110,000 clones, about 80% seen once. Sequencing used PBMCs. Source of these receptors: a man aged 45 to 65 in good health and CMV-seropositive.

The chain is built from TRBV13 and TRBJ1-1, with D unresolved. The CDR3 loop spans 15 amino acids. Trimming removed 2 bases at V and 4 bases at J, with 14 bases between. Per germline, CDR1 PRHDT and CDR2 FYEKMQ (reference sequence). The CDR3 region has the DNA TGTGCCAGCAGCTTAAGCGGGGAGAGGAGCACTGAAGCTTTCTTT. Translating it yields CASSLSGERSTEAFF.

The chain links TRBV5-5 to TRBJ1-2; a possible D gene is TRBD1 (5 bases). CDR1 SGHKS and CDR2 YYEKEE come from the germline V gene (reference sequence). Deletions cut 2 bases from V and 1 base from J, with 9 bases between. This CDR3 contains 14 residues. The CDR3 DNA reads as TGTGCCAGCAGCTTCGAAGGGGTTAACTATGGCTACACCTTC. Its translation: CASSFEGVNYGYTF.

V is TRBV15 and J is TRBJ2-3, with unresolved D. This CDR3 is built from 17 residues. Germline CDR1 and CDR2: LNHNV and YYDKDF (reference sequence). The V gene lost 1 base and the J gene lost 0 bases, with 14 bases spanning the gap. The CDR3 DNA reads TGTGCCACCAGCAGAGGGCGGCGCGTAACTAGCACAGATACGCAGTATTTT. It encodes CATSRGRRVTSTDTQYF.

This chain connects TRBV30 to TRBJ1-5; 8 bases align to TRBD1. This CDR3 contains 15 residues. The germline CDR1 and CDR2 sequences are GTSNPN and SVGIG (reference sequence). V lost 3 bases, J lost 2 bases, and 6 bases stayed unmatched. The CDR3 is CAWSERDRRNQPQHF. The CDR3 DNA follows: TGTGCCTGGAGCGAACGGGACAGGCGCAATCAGCCCCAGCATTTT. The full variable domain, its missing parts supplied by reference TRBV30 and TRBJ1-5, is SQTIHQWPATLVQPVGSPLSLECTVEGTSNPNLYWYRQAAGRGLQLLFYSVGIGQISSEVPQNLSASRPQDRQFILSSKKLLLSDSGFYLCAWSERDRRNQPQHFGDGTRLSIL.

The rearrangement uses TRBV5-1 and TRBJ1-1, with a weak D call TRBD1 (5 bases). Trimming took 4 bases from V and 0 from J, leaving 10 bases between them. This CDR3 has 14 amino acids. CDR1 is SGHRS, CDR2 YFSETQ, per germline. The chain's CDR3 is CASSALQVNTEAFF. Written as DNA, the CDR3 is TGCGCCAGCAGCGCCCTACAGGTGAACACTGAAGCTTTCTTT.

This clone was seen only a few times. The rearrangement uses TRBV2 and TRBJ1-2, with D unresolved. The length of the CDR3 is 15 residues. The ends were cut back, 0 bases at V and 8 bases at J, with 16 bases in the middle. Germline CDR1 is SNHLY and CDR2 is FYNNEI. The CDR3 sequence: CASSEAESVRVGYTF. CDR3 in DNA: TGTGCCAGCAGTGAAGCGGAGAGTGTACGAGTCGGCTACACCTTC.

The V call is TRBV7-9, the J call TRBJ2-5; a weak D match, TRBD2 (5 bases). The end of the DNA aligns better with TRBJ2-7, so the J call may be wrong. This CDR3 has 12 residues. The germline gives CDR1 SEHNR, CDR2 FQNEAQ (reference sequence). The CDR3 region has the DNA TGTGCCACCCAAACCGCGGGCTACGAGCAGTACTTC. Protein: CATQTAGYEQYF.

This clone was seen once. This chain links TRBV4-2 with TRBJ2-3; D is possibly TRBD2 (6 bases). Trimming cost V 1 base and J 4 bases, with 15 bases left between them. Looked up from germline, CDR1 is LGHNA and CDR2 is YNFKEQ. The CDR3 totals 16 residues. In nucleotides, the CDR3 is TGTGCCAGCAGCCAAGGGTACGGGAGAGGGTCAGATACGCAGTATTTT. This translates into CASSQGYGRGSDTQYF.

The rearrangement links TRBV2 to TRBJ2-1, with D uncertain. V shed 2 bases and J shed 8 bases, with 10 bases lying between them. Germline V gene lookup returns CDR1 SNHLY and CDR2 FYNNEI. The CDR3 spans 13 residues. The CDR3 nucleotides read TGTGCCAGCAGTGAAATGACTTTGTATGAGCAGTTCTTC. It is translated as CASSEMTLYEQFF.